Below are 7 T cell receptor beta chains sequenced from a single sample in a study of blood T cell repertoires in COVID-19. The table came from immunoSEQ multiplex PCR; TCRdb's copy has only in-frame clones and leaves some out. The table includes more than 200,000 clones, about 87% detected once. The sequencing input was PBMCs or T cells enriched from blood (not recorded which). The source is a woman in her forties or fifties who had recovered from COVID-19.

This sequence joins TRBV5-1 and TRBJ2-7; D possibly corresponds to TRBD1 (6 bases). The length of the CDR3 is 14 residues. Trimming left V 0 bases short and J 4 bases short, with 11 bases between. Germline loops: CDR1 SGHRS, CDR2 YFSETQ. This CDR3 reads CASSLAGTRYEQYF. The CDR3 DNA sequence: TGCGCCAGCAGCTTGGCTGGGACAAGGTACGAGCAGTACTTC.

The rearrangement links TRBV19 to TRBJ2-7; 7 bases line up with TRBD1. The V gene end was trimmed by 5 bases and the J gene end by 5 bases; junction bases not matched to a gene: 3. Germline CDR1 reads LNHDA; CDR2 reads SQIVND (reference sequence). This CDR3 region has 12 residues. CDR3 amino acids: CASSPQGDEQYF. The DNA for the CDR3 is TGTGCCAGTAGTCCCCAGGGGGACGAGCAGTACTTC.

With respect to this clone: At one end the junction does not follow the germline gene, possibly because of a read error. The CDR3 coding sequence is TGTACCAGCGGTACAGTTAACACTGAAGCTTTCTTT. Translating gives CTSGTVNTEAFF. This chain connects TRBV9 to TRBJ1-1; unclear D gene. Germline V gene data show CDR1 as SGDLS and CDR2 as YYNGEE. This CDR3 has 12 residues.

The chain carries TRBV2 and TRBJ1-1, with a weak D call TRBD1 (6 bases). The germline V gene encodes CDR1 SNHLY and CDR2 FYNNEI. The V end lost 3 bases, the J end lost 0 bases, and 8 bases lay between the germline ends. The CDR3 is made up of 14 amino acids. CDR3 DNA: TGTGCCAGCAGTGAGGGGGCTCTGAACACTGAAGCTTTCTTT. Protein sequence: CASSEGALNTEAFF.

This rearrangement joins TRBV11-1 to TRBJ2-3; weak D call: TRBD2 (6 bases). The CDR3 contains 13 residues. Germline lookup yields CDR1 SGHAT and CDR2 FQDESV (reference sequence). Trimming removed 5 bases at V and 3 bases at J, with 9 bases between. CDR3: CASSRGGTDTQYF. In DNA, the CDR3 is TGTGCCAGCAGCCGAGGAGGGACAGATACGCAGTATTTT.

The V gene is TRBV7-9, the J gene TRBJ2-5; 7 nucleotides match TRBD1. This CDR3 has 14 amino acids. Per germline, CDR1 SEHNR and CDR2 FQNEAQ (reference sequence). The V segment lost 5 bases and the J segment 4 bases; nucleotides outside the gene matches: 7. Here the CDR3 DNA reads TGTGCCAGCAGCCCTTCGACAGGGAGAGAGACCCAGTACTTC. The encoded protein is CASSPSTGRETQYF. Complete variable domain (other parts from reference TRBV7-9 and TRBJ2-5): DTGVSQNPRHKITKRGQNVTFRCDPISEHNRLYWYRQTLGQGPEFLTYFQNEAQLEKSRLLSDRFSAERPKGSFSTLEIQRTEQGDSAMYLCASSPSTGRETQYFGPGTRLLVL.

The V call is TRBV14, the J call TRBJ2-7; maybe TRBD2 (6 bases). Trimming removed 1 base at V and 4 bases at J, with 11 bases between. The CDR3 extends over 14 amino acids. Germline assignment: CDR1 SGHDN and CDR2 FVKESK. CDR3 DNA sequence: TGTGCCAGCAGCCAAGTTGGGGGAGGTTACGAGCAGTACTTC. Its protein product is CASSQVGGGYEQYF. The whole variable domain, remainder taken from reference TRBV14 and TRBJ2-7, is EAGVTQFPSHSVIEKGQTVTLRCDPISGHDNLYWYRRVMGKEIKFLLHFVKESKQDESGMPNNRFLAERTGGTYSTLKVQPAELEDSGVYFCASSQVGGGYEQYFGPGTRLTVT.